This TCR beta chain came from a study of blood T cell repertoires in COVID-19 (dated by TCRdb to between 2020 and 2021). Regarding the complete study: The collaborator samples originated in the United States, Italy and Spain and spanned the acute and convalescent phases of COVID-19. Nearly every sample came with metadata listing a de-identified subject ID, COVID-19 status, age in years and sex. The repertoires were made available in a free public database intended to serve as a resource for research on the immune response to SARS-CoV-2. Where HLA class I and class II types were available, the types were taken from metadata supplied by the sample provider, not from assay-based typing. The dataset comprised deeply sampled blood TCRbeta repertoires from subjects exposed to, actively infected with, or recovered from COVID-19. The samples were drawn from the first 160 participants of the ongoing ImmuneRACE study and from 950 to 1,500 subjects provided by 6 global collaborators. The prospective study material was composed of cDNA or gDNA derived from T cells, B-cell-depleted T cells, or PBMCs.

About this clone: There is no known antigen for this receptor. The sample holds no much larger clone one base away, and base qualities are not on file.

The immunoSEQ Assay, a bias-controlled multiplex PCR, was used to amplify TCRbeta CDR3 regions from genomic DNA. From the authors' description of their analysis: The number of nucleated cells in each sample was estimated from the amplification of reference gene primers within the assay. Sequence reads were collapsed and filtered to measure the absolute abundance of every unique TCRbeta CDR3 rearrangement. For each sample, productive Simpson clonality was calculated by taking the square root of Simpson's diversity index across productive rearrangements. TCRdb limited this immuneACCESS table to in-frame rearrangements with V and J called. A share of clones is missing; checked studies link under half to unresolved V genes, and the rest is unexplained. The V and J calls and clone size are taken from that table; D and trimming were inferred from the DNA. The sample has some 130,000 clones on record, around 80% of them singletons. Clones ranked in the top ten supply more than 1.5% of the sample.

Collaborating institutions collected whole blood in K2EDTA tubes following their own protocols. For TCRbeta analysis, collaborators shipped samples in one of three forms: frozen whole blood, isolated PBMCs, or DNA extracted from either of those sample types. The full study reports these points: The amount of clinical and demographic metadata varied by source and participant and was provided uncurated.

The V end gives up 5 bases and the J end 6 bases, leaving 14 bases in the junction not matched to a gene. Spanning cysteine to phenylalanine, the CDR3 consists of 17 amino acids. Here the CDR3 DNA is all that survives: 51 bases in frame from base 1. The germline V gene (reference sequence) specifies SEHNR as CDR1 and FQNEAQ as CDR2. The sequence was obtained from an older man with acute or convalescent COVID-19. Sequences were obtained from peripheral blood. The sequence joins TRBV7-9 to TRBJ2-4, and TRBD2 aligns with 9 junction nucleotides. The bases read TGTGCCAGCAGCCCCGACCGAGGACTAGCGAAGGTAAACATTCAGTACTTC. It codes for CASSPDRGLAKVNIQYF.